The rows below give T cell receptor beta chains drawn from one sample of a study of Ad26.COV2.S vaccination and SARS-CoV-2 variants. Sequenced by immunoSEQ multiplex PCR; TCRdb stores in-frame clones only, minus some. Of hundreds of thousands of clones in the sample, around 92% were seen once. This specimen consisted of peripheral blood, obtained in a trial of Ad26.COV2.S vaccine versus placebo. All receptors derive from a person between 18 and 65 years old who received the Ad26.COV2.S COVID-19 vaccine or a placebo. Each CDR3 is given without its conserved first and last residue.

J	V	CDR3
TRBJ2-7	TRBV9	ASSLLGTGSSYEQY
TRBJ1-5	TRBV2	ASSERILNQPQH
TRBJ2-1	TRBV30	ACFYNEQF
TRBJ1-5	TRBV7-9	ASSPGRGTAQH
TRBJ1-2	TRBV5-6	ASSLLHSLRGYT
TRBJ1-6	TRBV30	ATRDTGSPLH
TRBJ2-5	TRBV24-1	ATSDLGADYQETQY
TRBJ1-2	TRBV6-2/TRBV6-3	ASSDRAAYGYT
TRBJ1-6	TRBV6-1	ASSEPRGGSPLH
TRBJ1-1	TRBV7-2	ASSNIQRSTEAF
TRBJ2-7	TRBV7-2	ASSFSLGLDYEQY
TRBJ1-2	TRBV7-9	ASSLGPHGYT
TRBJ2-5	TRBV19	ASSIVDREPEETQY
TRBJ2-7	TRBV29-1	SAGQGAREQY
TRBJ1-1	TRBV4-2	ASSQPGWENTEAF
TRBJ1-5	TRBV6-6	ASTLRDQPQH